This entry concerns a single T cell receptor beta chain. The antigen remains unidentified. Germline loops: CDR1 MNHEY, CDR2 SMNVEV (reference sequence). The CDR3 sequence is 14 residues long. V lost 2 bases and J lost 8, with 15 bases in between. The data originate from a study of cytomegalovirus exposure and HLA in healthy donors. It was with 60 Vbeta and 13 Jbeta primers that the PCR ran. Profiled with immunoSEQ multiplex PCR; TCRdb holds only in-frame clones, not every one. The table records under 300,000 clones, approximately 70% of them present only once. Study-wide results and caveats: Association of a missense DCLRE1C variant with TCR beta V- and J-gene trimming was reported in a later analysis.

The origin of this receptor is a female donor in good health and CMV-seronegative. Sample: PBMCs. V gene TRBV27 combines with J gene TRBJ1-2; D call uncertain. CDR3 sequence: CASSLGRSIRGYTF. CDR3 sequence (DNA): TGTGCCAGCAGTTTAGGCCGCAGCATCAGGGGCTACACCTTC.